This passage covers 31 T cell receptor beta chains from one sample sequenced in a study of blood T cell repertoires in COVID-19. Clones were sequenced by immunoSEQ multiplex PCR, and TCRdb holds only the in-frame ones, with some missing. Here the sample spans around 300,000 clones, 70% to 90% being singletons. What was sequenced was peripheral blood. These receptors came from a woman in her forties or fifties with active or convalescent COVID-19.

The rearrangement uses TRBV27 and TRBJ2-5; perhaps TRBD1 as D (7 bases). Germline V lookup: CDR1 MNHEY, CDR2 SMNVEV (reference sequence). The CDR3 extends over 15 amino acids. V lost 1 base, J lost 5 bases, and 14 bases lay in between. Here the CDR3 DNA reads TGTGCCAGCAGTTTATACCTGGCAGGGGGGGAGACCCAGTACTTC. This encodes CASSLYLAGGETQYF.

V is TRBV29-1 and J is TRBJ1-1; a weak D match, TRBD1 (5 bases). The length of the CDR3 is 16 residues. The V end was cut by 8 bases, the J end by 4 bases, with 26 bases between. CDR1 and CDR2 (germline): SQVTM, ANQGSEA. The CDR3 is CSSYNPGRGGGTEAFF. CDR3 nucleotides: TGCAGCTCCTATAACCCAGGGAGGGGAGGAGGCACTGAAGCTTTCTTT.

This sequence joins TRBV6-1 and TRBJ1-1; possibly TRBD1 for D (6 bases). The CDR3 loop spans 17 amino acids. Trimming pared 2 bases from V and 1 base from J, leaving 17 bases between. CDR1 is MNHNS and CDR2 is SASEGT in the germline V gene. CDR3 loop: CASSESPTQGTNTEAFF. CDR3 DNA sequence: TGTGCCAGCAGTGAATCACCCACACAGGGCACGAACACTGAAGCTTTCTTT.

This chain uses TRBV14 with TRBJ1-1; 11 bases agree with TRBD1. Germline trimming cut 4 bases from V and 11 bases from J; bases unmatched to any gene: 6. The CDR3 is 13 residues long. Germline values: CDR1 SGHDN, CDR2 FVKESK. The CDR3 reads CASSRTGGPGAFF. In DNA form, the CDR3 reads TGTGCCAGCAGCCGGACAGGGGGCCCAGGGGCTTTCTTT.

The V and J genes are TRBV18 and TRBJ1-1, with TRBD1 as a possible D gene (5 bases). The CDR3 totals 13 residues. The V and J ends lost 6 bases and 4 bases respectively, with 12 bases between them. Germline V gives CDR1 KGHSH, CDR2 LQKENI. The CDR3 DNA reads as TGTGCCAGCTCGTCTCAGGGTCGCACTGAAGCTTTCTTT. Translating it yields CASSSQGRTEAFF.

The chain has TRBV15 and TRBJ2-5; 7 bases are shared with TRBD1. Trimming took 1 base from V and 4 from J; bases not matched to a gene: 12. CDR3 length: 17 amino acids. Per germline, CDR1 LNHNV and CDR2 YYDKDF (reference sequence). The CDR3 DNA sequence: TGTGCCACCAGCAGAGGAGGACAACAGGGGTTAGGAGAGACCCAGTACTTC. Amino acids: CATSRGGQQGLGETQYF.

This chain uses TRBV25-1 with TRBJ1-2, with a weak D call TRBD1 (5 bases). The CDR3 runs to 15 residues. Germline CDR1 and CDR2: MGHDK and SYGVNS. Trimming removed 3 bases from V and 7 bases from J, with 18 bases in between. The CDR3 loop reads CASSEASGLGVGYTF. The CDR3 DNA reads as TGTGCCAGCAGTGAGGCATCAGGCCTAGGGGTTGGCTACACCTTC.

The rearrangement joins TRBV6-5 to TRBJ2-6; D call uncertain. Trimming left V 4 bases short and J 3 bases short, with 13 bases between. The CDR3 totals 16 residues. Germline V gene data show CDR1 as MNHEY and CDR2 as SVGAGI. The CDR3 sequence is CASSSPASSGANVLTF. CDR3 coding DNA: TGTGCCAGCAGTTCCCCCGCATCTAGTGGGGCCAACGTCCTGACTTTC.

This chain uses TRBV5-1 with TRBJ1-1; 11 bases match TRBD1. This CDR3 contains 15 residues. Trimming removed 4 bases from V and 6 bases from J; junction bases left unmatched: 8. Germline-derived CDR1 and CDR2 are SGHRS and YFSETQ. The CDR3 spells CASSLGTGGRAEAFF. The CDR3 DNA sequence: TGCGCCAGCAGCCTTGGGACAGGGGGTAGGGCTGAAGCTTTCTTT.

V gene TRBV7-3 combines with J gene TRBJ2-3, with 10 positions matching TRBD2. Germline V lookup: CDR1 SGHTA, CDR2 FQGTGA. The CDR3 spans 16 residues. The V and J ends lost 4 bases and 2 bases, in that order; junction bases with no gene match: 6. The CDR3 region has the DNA TGTGCCAGCAGCTCCCATAGCGGGGGGCACACAGATACGCAGTATTTT. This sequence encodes CASSSHSGGHTDTQYF.

The CDR3 loop is CASSMNSYEQYF. CDR3 nucleotide sequence: TGTGCCAGCAGTATGAACAGCTACGAGCAGTACTTC. This chain joins TRBV12-3 or TRBV12-4 and TRBJ2-7; D is unclear. V was shortened by 5 bases and J by 3 bases, with 8 bases between the two germline ends. The CDR3 covers 12 residues.

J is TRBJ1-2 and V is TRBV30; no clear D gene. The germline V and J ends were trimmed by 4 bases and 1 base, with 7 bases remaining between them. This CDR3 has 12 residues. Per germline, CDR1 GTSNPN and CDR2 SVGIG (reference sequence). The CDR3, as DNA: TGTGCCTGGAATTTAGATAACTATGGCTACACCTTC. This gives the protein CAWNLDNYGYTF.

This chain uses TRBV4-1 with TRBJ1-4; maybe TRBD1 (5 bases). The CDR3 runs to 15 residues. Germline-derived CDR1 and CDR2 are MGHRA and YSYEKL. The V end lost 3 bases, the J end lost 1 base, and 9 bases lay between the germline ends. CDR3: CASSQAGGTNEKLFF. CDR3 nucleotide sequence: TGCGCCAGCAGCCAGGCCGGGGGAACTAATGAAAAACTGTTTTTT.

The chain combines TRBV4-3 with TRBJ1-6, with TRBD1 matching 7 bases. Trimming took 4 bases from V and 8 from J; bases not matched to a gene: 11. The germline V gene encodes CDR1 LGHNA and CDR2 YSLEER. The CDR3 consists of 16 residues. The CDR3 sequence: CASSPRGTGDDSPLHF. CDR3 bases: TGCGCCAGCAGCCCACGCGGTACAGGGGATGATTCACCCCTCCACTTT.

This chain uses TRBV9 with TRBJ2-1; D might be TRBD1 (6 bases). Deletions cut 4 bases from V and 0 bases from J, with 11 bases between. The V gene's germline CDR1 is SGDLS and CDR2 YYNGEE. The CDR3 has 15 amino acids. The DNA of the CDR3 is TGTGCCAGCAGCCCGGCGGACAGCTCCTACAATGAGCAGTTCTTC. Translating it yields CASSPADSSYNEQFF.

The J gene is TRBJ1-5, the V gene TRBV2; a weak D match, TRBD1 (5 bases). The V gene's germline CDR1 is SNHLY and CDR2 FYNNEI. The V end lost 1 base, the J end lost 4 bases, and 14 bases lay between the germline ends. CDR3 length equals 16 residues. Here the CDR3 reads CASSEEIIGGNQPQHF. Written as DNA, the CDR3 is TGTGCCAGCAGTGAAGAAATCATCGGGGGAAATCAGCCCCAGCATTTT. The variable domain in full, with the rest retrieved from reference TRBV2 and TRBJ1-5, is EPEVTQTPSHQVTQMGQEVILRCVPISNHLYFYWYRQILGQKVEFLVSFYNNEISEKSEIFDDQFSVERPDGSNFTLKIRSTKLEDSAMYFCASSEEIIGGNQPQHFGDGTRLSIL.

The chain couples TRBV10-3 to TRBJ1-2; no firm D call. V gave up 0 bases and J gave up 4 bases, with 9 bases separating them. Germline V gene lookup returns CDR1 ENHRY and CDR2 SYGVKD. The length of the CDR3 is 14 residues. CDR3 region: CAISESTITYGYTF. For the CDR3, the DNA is TGTGCCATCAGTGAGTCGACTATTACCTATGGCTACACCTTC.

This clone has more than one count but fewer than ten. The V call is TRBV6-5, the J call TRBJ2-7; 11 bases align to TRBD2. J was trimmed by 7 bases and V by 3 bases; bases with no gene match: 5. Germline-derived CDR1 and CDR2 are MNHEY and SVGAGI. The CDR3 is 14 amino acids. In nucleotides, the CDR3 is TGTGCCAGCAGTTATTCTAGCGGGGGGCGGGAGCAGTACTTC. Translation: CASSYSSGGREQYF.

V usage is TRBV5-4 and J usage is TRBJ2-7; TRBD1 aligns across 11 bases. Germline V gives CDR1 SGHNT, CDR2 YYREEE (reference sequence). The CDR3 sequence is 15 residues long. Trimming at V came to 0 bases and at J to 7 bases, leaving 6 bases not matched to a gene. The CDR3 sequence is CASSLGGQGGLEQYF. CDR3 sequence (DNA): TGTGCCAGCAGCTTGGGGGGACAGGGGGGCTTGGAGCAGTACTTC.

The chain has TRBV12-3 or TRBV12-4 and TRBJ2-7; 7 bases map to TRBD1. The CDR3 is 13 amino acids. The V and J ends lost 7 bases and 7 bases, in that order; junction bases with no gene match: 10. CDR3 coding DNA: TGTGCCAGCACCCCTGAGACAGGGCGTGAGCAGTACTTC. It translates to CASTPETGREQYF.

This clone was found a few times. CDR3 nucleotides: TGTGCCAGCAGCCCCGACAGCTACGAGCAGTACTTC. It translates to CASSPDSYEQYF. The chain employs TRBV11-2 and TRBJ2-7, with D maybe TRBD1 (5 bases). CDR1 is SGHAT, CDR2 FQNNGV, per germline. Trimming removed 5 bases at V and 3 bases at J, with 8 bases between. The CDR3 has 12 amino acids.

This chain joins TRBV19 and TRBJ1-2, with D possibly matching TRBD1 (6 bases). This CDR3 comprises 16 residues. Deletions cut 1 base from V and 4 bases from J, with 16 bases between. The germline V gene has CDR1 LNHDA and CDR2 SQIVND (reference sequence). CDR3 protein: CASSIGPDRLGYGYTF. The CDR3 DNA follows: TGTGCCAGTAGTATAGGCCCCGACAGGCTTGGCTATGGCTACACCTTC. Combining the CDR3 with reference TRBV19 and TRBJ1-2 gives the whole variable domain DGGITQSPKYLFRKEGQNVTLSCEQNLNHDAMYWYRQDPGQGLRLIYYSQIVNDFQKGDIAEGYSVSREKKESFPLTVTSAQKNPTAFYLCASSIGPDRLGYGYTFGSGTRLTVV.

CDR3 region: CASSIRGGAVGEKLFF. The CDR3 bases are TGTGCCAGTAGTATCCGCGGGGGGGCGGTAGGTGAAAAACTGTTTTTT. This chain joins TRBV19 and TRBJ1-4, with a weak D call TRBD1 (6 bases). Germline CDR1 and CDR2: LNHDA and SQIVND (reference sequence). Trimming stripped 3 bases from V and 7 bases from J, with 18 bases between. The CDR3 extends over 16 amino acids.

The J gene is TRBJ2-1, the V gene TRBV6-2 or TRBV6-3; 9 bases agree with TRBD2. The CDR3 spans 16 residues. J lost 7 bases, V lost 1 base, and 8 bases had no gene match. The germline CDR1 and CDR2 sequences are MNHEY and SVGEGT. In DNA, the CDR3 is TGTGCCAGCAGTTACTTCCCAGCGGGGGGCCTTAATGAGCAGTTCTTC. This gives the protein CASSYFPAGGLNEQFF.

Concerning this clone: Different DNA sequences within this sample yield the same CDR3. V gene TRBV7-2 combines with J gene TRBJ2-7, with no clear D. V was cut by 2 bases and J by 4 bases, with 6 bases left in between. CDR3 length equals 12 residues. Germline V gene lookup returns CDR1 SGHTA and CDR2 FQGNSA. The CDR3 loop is CASSLQTYEQYF. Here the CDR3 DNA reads TGTGCCAGCAGCTTACAGACTTACGAGCAGTACTTC.

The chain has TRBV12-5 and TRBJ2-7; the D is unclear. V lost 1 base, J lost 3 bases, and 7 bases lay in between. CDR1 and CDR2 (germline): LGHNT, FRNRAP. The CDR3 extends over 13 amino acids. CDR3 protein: CASGLGHLYEQYF. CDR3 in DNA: TGTGCTAGTGGTTTGGGACACCTCTACGAGCAGTACTTC. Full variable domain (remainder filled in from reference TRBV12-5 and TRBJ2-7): DARVTQTPRHKVTEMGQEVTMRCQPILGHNTVFWYRQTMMQGLELLAYFRNRAPLDDSGMPKDRFSAEMPDATLATLKIQPSEPRDSAVYFCASGLGHLYEQYFGPGTRLTVT.

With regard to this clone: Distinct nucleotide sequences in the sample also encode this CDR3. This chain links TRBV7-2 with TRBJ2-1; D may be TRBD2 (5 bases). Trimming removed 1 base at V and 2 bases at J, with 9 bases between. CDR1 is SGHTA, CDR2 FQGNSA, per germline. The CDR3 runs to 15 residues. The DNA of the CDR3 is TGTGCCAGCAGCTTAGGCACTAGAACCTACAATGAGCAGTTCTTC. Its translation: CASSLGTRTYNEQFF.

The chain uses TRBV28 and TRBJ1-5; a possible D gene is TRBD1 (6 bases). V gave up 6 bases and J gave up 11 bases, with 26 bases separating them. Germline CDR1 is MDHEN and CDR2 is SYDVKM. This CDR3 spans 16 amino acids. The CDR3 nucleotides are TGTGCCAGCAGCCCCCCGGGGGGCTGGGTTAAGGAGGCCCAGCATTTT. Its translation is CASSPPGGWVKEAQHF. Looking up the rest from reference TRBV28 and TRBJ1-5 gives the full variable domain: DVKVTQSSRYLVKRTGEKVFLECVQDMDHENMFWYRQDPGLGLRLIYFSYDVKMKEKGDIPEGYSVSREKKERFSLILESASTNQTSMYLCASSPPGGWVKEAQHFGDGTRLSIL.

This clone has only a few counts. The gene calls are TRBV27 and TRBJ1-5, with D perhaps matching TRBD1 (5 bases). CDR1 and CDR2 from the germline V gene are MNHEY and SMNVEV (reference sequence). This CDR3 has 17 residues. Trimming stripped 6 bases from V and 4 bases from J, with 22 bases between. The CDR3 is CASRKQTGGPSNQPQHF. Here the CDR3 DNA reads TGTGCCAGCAGGAAACAAACAGGCGGACCTTCTAATCAGCCCCAGCATTTT.

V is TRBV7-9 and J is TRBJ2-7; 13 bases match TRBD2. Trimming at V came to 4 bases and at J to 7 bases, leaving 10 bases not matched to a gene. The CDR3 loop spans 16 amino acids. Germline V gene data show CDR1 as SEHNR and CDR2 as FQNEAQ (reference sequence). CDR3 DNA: TGTGCCAGCAGCTCATTCGGGACTAGCGGGGACCGTGAGCAGTACTTC. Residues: CASSSFGTSGDREQYF.

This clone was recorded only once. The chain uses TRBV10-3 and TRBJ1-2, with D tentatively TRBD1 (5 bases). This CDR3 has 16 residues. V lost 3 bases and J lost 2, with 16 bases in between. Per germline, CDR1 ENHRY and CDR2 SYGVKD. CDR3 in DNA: TGTGCCATCAGTGAATTTCGTCAGGGATTAAACTATGGCTACACCTTC. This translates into CAISEFRQGLNYGYTF.